These 13 T cell receptor beta chains came from one sample sequenced in a study of T cells in tuberculosis. Using immunoSEQ multiplex PCR, the repertoire was profiled, and TCRdb retains in-frame clones only, with some absent. The table shows 50,000 or so clones, with roughly 88% occurring only once. Cells were sorted from thawed PBMC rested overnight and stained with GMM-loaded CD1B tetramer, viability dye and anti-CD3. CD1B tetramers were loaded with Rhodococcus equi-derived C32 glucose monomycolate. Sequenced input: CD1b-GMM tetramer-negative cells sorted from PBMCs. Source of these receptors: an adult woman with latent tuberculosis.

The rearrangement joins TRBV6-5 to TRBJ2-7, with TRBD2 matching over 9 bases. Germline values: CDR1 MNHEY, CDR2 SVGAGI. With V trimmed by 6 bases and J by 3 bases, 9 bases remained unmatched. The CDR3 sequence is 15 residues long. The CDR3 is CASSTRERGDYEQYF. The CDR3 bases are TGTGCCAGCAGCACCCGTGAGCGGGGGGACTACGAGCAGTACTTC.

The rearrangement uses TRBV4-2 and TRBJ1-2; D is unclear. CDR1 is LGHNA and CDR2 is YNFKEQ in the germline V gene. V dropped 0 bases and J dropped 8 bases, with 10 bases sitting between them. The CDR3 is 13 amino acids. The CDR3 DNA follows: TGTGCCAGCAGCCAAGATCGGGCGGGCGGCTACACCTTC. Residues: CASSQDRAGGYTF.

V gene TRBV7-3 combines with J gene TRBJ1-1; no clear D. CDR1 is SGHTA, CDR2 FQGTGA, per germline. The CDR3 spans 13 residues. Trimming removed 3 bases at V and 1 base at J, with 6 bases between. The CDR3 region has the DNA TGTGCCAGCAGCTTGTGGCAGAACACTGAAGCTTTCTTT. Encoded protein: CASSLWQNTEAFF.

The chain is built from TRBV6-6 and TRBJ2-2; 12 bases agree with TRBD2. Germline V CDR1 and CDR2: MNHNY, SVGAGI (reference sequence). CDR3 length: 16 residues. V lost 2 bases to trimming and J lost 6 bases; unmatched junction nucleotides: 4. The CDR3 DNA is TGTGCCAGCAGTTACCCTAGCGGGAGGGCCTCCGGGGAGCTGTTTTTT. This gives the protein CASSYPSGRASGELFF.

The chain recombines TRBV28 with TRBJ2-7; D gene ambiguous. The CDR3 has 11 residues. The germline V and J ends were trimmed by 8 bases and 4 bases, with 9 bases remaining between them. Looked up from germline, CDR1 is MDHEN and CDR2 is SYDVKM. CDR3 amino acids: CASEQRYEQYF. CDR3 bases: TGTGCCAGCGAGCAAAGATACGAGCAGTACTTC.

The chain employs TRBV25-1 and TRBJ2-1, with D perhaps matching TRBD1 (6 bases). V was clipped by 4 bases and J by 7 bases, with 14 bases between them. Germline V CDR1 and CDR2: MGHDK, SYGVNS. CDR3 size: 14 residues. CDR3 protein: CASSGDNRLNEQFF. The CDR3 DNA reads TGTGCCAGCAGTGGGGACAATAGGTTAAATGAGCAGTTCTTC.

This sequence joins TRBV10-1 and TRBJ2-3; TRBD2 matches 11 bases. V was pared by 6 bases and J by 4 bases, with 15 bases of the junction left unmatched. Germline V gene lookup returns CDR1 WNHNN and CDR2 SYGVQD (reference sequence). CDR3 length: 18 amino acids. The CDR3 DNA reads TGCGCCAGCAGCGAAGGGGAAATAACTAGCGGGGGAGCAGATACGCAGTATTTT. It yields the protein CASSEGEITSGGADTQYF.

The rearrangement joins TRBV5-4 to TRBJ2-5; D perhaps matches TRBD2 (5 bases). Trimming removed 2 bases at V and 4 bases at J, with 15 bases between. The CDR3 has 15 residues. Germline values: CDR1 SGHNT, CDR2 YYREEE (reference sequence). This chain's CDR3 is CASSLKNREGETQYF. DNA of the CDR3: TGTGCCAGCAGCTTAAAAAACCGGGAAGGAGAGACCCAGTACTTC.

The CDR3 bases are TGCGCCAGCAGTCAATCGCGAGCGGGGGGGCCGGGGCGGCCCACCGGGGAGCTGTTTTTT. Its protein product is CASSQSRAGGPGRPTGELFF. V and J are TRBV23-1 and TRBJ2-2, with TRBD2 matching 10 bases. TRBV23-1 belongs to the ORF category, with a function that is uncertain. This CDR3 comprises 20 residues. V was pared by 0 bases and J by 4 bases, with 14 bases of the junction left unmatched.

This clone has a single count. V gene TRBV4-3 combines with J gene TRBJ2-2, with 9 bases lining up with TRBD1. Germline V gene data show CDR1 as LGHNA and CDR2 as YSLEER. V gave up 4 bases and J gave up 6 bases; unmatched junction bases: 12. CDR3 length: 17 residues. CDR3 coding DNA: TGCGCCAGCAGCCTTTCCCGACAGGGGGTGAGATCCGGGGAGCTGTTTTTT. Residues: CASSLSRQGVRSGELFF.

V gene TRBV29-1 combines with J gene TRBJ2-1; 10 nucleotides agree with TRBD2. In germline, CDR1 is SQVTM, CDR2 ANQGSEA. This CDR3 spans 15 amino acids. V shed 3 bases, J shed 2 bases, and the junction held 4 bases outside the gene matches. DNA for the CDR3: TGCAGCGTTGACCCTAGCGGGAGCGCCTACAATGAGCAGTTCTTC. As protein: CSVDPSGSAYNEQFF.

This chain uses TRBV13 with TRBJ2-4, with TRBD2 matching 7 bases. Germline loops: CDR1 PRHDT, CDR2 FYEKMQ (reference sequence). This CDR3 is built from 16 residues. The V gene end was trimmed by 0 bases and the J gene end by 0 bases; junction bases not matched to a gene: 2. The CDR3 reads CASSLGRGGAKNIQYF. In nucleotides, the CDR3 is TGTGCCAGCAGCTTAGGACGCGGGGGAGCCAAAAACATTCAGTACTTC.

The J gene is TRBJ2-2, the V gene TRBV7-9; no reliable D call. Per the germline V gene, CDR1 is SEHNR and CDR2 is FQNEAQ (reference sequence). The CDR3 sequence is 15 residues long. V was pared by 3 bases and J by 1 base, with 9 bases between. CDR3 protein: CASSLRSGNTGELFF. For the CDR3, the DNA is TGTGCCAGCAGCTTGAGGTCCGGGAACACCGGGGAGCTGTTTTTT.